These 27 T cell receptor beta chains originate from one sample sequenced in a study of blood T cells in healthy people across ages. For the second PCR, which ran for about 6 to 11 cycles, a sample-barcoded 5' primer and a J-beta primer mix were used. TCRdb fed the 5' RACE reads into MiXCR, producing one record per CDR3 protein. The table includes about 800,000 distinct CDR3 sequences, more than 35% detected once. The sequencing sample was made of blood. These receptors originate from a man at least 80 years old in good health.

This chain connects TRBV2 to TRBJ2-7, with 9 bases matching TRBD2. After removal of 7 bases from V and 6 bases from J, the junction contained 13 bases not matched to a gene. CDR1 SNHLY and CDR2 FYNNEI come from the germline V gene. The CDR3 runs 15 residues. Written as DNA, the CDR3 is TGTGCCAGCAAAGGGAGGGTAGCGGGAGATGTCGAGCAGTACTTC. As protein: CASKGRVAGDVEQYF.

This clonotype came up a few times. For the CDR3, the DNA is TGTGCCAGCAGCCCCGGGAGCGGTGGCGAGCAGTACTTC. This sequence encodes CASSPGSGGEQYF. The gene calls are TRBV11-3 and TRBJ2-7; D is possibly TRBD2 (6 bases). The CDR3 covers 13 residues. CDR1 and CDR2 from the germline V gene are SGHNT and YENEEA. Trimming took 5 bases from V and 6 from J, leaving 14 bases between them. The complete variable domain, with remaining parts taken from reference TRBV11-3 and TRBJ2-7, reads EAGVVQSPRYKIIEKKQPVAFWCNPISGHNTLYWYLQNLGQGPELLIRYENEEAVDDSQLPKDRFSAERLKGVDSTLKIQPAELGDSAVYLCASSPGSGGEQYFGPGTRLTVT.

This clonotype was observed a handful of times. This sequence joins TRBV12-3 or TRBV12-4 and TRBJ2-6, with D perhaps matching TRBD2 (6 bases). V was clipped by 6 bases and J by 17 bases, with 17 bases between them. The CDR3 has 12 amino acids. The CDR3 nucleotides read TGTGCCAGCAGATATGGGCGAAGGGACTTGACTTTC. Translated, it gives CASRYGRRDLTF.

This sequence joins TRBV12-3 or TRBV12-4 and TRBJ2-2; 11 bases line up with TRBD2. The CDR3 covers 15 residues. The V and J ends lost 5 bases and 6 bases, in that order; junction bases with no gene match: 5. The CDR3 loop is CASSPLAGGPGELFF. Here the CDR3 DNA reads TGTGCCAGCAGTCCCCTAGCGGGGGGCCCCGGGGAGCTGTTTTTT.

The CDR3 nucleotides read TGCAGCGTTGATGGAGCTGGGGCCGTTCGCTACGAGCAGTACTTC. Protein product: CSVDGAGAVRYEQYF. The chain employs TRBV29-1 and TRBJ2-4, with D possibly being TRBD1 (5 bases). TRBJ2-7 explains the end of the DNA better; the J call may be wrong. This CDR3 spans 15 amino acids. Germline loops: CDR1 SQVTM, CDR2 ANQGSEA.

At least ten counts were recorded for this clonotype. This chain connects TRBV20-1 to TRBJ2-3; D call uncertain. CDR3 length equals 12 residues. With 1 base removed from V and 4 bases from J, the gap between germline ends came to 6 bases. Germline-derived CDR1 and CDR2 are DFQATT and SNEGSKA (reference sequence). The CDR3 sequence is CSARGVADTQYF. The CDR3 DNA reads TGCAGTGCTAGAGGAGTAGCAGATACGCAGTATTTT.

The chain employs TRBV7-3 and TRBJ2-6; 8 bases match TRBD2. The CDR3 is 19 residues long. The V gene's germline CDR1 is SGHTA and CDR2 FQGTGA. With V trimmed by 5 bases and J by 2 bases, 14 bases remained unmatched. The CDR3 DNA follows: TGTGCCAGCAGCCCGCGCAGAGCGGGAGATATCGCTGGGGCCAACGTCCTGACTTTC. Translating it yields CASSPRRAGDIAGANVLTF. Filled out from reference TRBV7-3 and TRBJ2-6, the complete variable domain reads GAGVSQTPSNKVTEKGKYVELRCDPISGHTALYWYRQSLGQGPEFLIYFQGTGAADDSGLPNDRFFAVRPEGSVSTLKIQRTERGDSAVYLCASSPRRAGDIAGANVLTFGAGSRLTVL.

CDR3 residues: CASSAQREGMETQFF. CDR3 DNA sequence: TGTGCCAGCAGCGCCCAGCGGGAGGGAATGGAGACCCAGTTCTTC. The V call is TRBV21-1, the J call TRBJ2-1; no check of the table's D call, TRBD2, against the DNA was made. TRBV21-1 is classified as a pseudogene. The CDR3 sequence is 15 residues long.

This sequence joins TRBV10-3 and TRBJ1-2; 8 bases are shared with TRBD1. CDR1 and CDR2 from the germline V gene are ENHRY and SYGVKD. The CDR3 is 17 amino acids. V shed 5 bases, J shed 4 bases, and the junction held 15 bases outside the gene matches. This CDR3 is CAISPASGRGRPYGYTF. The CDR3 DNA follows: TGTGCCATCAGTCCCGCCTCGGGCAGGGGGCGTCCCTATGGCTACACCTTC.

In this sample, this clonotype turned up a few times. The chain recombines TRBV6-6 with TRBJ2-1, with 10 positions matching TRBD1. Trimming took 6 bases from V and 7 from J; bases not matched to a gene: 15. Germline lookup yields CDR1 MNHNY and CDR2 SVGAGI (reference sequence). There are 17 residues in the CDR3. This CDR3 is CASRHSGTGVGGNEQFF. CDR3 bases: TGTGCCAGCAGGCACTCCGGGACAGGGGTTGGAGGGAATGAGCAGTTCTTC.

A single count supports this clonotype. This chain uses TRBV2 with TRBJ1-1; D is ambiguous. This CDR3 is 14 amino acids long. Trimming took off 10 bases at V and 0 bases at J, with 15 bases between the two ends. CDR1 and CDR2 from the germline V gene are SNHLY and FYNNEI. CDR3 amino acids: CATKYRDMNTEAFF. As DNA, the CDR3 is TGTGCCACCAAATACAGAGACATGAACACTGAAGCTTTCTTT.

This clonotype showed up just a few times. J is TRBJ2-1 and V is TRBV20-1; D is uncertain. The CDR3 sequence is 11 residues long. Germline CDR1 and CDR2: DFQATT and SNEGSKA (reference sequence). V was cut by 4 bases and J by 8 bases, with 9 bases left in between. This CDR3 reads CSATPSYEQFF. The CDR3, as DNA: TGCAGTGCTACCCCGAGCTATGAGCAGTTCTTC.

This clonotype is a singleton in its sample. This chain uses TRBV20-1 with TRBJ2-1; 11 nucleotides align to TRBD2. The CDR3 spans 16 residues. Germline CDR1 DFQATT, CDR2 SNEGSKA (reference sequence). After removal of 6 bases from V and 7 bases from J, the junction contained 14 bases not matched to a gene. The CDR3 loop is CSASPLTSGTGNEQFF. CDR3 nucleotide sequence: TGCAGTGCGAGTCCCCTGACTAGCGGGACCGGGAATGAGCAGTTCTTC.

This chain uses TRBV20-1 with TRBJ2-5, with 11 positions matching TRBD2. The ends lost 0 bases at V and 5 bases at J; junction bases unmatched: 8. This CDR3 is built from 16 residues. Germline CDR1 DFQATT, CDR2 SNEGSKA (reference sequence). DNA of the CDR3: TGCAGTGCTAGAGATCCCCTAGCGGGAGGACGCGAGACCCAGTACTTC. Translation: CSARDPLAGGRETQYF.

This clonotype was detected many times. This sequence joins TRBV27 and TRBJ2-3; weak D call: TRBD1 (7 bases). The germline V gene encodes CDR1 MNHEY and CDR2 SMNVEV (reference sequence). The CDR3 consists of 16 residues. V was shortened by 0 bases and J by 2 bases, with 12 bases between the two germline ends. The DNA for the CDR3 is TGTGCCAGCAGTTTATCTCCAGGGGGGATCACAGATACGCAGTATTTT. Protein sequence: CASSLSPGGITDTQYF.

This clonotype was seen ten or more times. This CDR3 reads CASSRGQVNEQFF. Here the CDR3 DNA reads TGCGCCAGCAGCCGAGGACAGGTTAATGAGCAGTTCTTC. V usage is TRBV4-3 and J usage is TRBJ2-1; 7 nucleotides align to TRBD1. V dropped 4 bases and J dropped 7; count of bases not matched to a gene: 4. Germline-derived CDR1 and CDR2 are LGHNA and YSLEER. CDR3 length: 13 residues.

This chain links TRBV7-2 with TRBJ2-7; 10 bases are shared with TRBD2. The CDR3 totals 14 residues. Germline values: CDR1 SGHTA, CDR2 FQGNSA. The J segment lost 4 bases and the V segment lost 5 bases, leaving 5 bases of the junction unmatched. The CDR3 DNA sequence: TGTGCCAGCAGCATCCCGGGACTAGCGTACGAGCAGTACTTC. Protein: CASSIPGLAYEQYF. The full variable domain, in which reference TRBV7-2 and TRBJ2-7 provide the parts outside the CDR3, is GAGVSQSPSNKVTEKGKDVELRCDPISGHTALYWYRQSLGQGLEFLIYFQGNSAPDKSGLPSDRFSAERTGGSVSTLTIQRTQQEDSAVYLCASSIPGLAYEQYFGPGTRLTVT.

This clonotype was recorded once. V gene TRBV29-1 combines with J gene TRBJ2-1, with 9 bases matching TRBD2. The CDR3 spans 16 residues. Germline trimming cut 7 bases from V and 5 bases from J; bases unmatched to any gene: 15. The germline V gene encodes CDR1 SQVTM and CDR2 ANQGSEA. CDR3 in DNA: TGCAGCGCTCCTACCCCTAGCGGGACTAACAACAATGAGCAGTTCTTC. This translates into CSAPTPSGTNNNEQFF.

The rearrangement uses TRBV7-9 and TRBJ2-7, with D maybe TRBD1 (6 bases). The CDR3 spans 15 residues. V was clipped by 5 bases and J by 10 bases, with 24 bases between them. Germline assignment: CDR1 SEHNR and CDR2 FQNEAQ (reference sequence). The chain's CDR3 is CASSPGGLSIITQYF. The CDR3 nucleotides are TGTGCCAGCAGCCCTGGGGGCCTCAGTATAATAACCCAGTACTTC.

This clonotype was recorded at least ten times. This chain connects TRBV9 to TRBJ2-1; TRBD2 agrees at 8 bases. Germline values: CDR1 SGDLS, CDR2 YYNGEE. The junction had 8 bases not matched to a gene; V was cut back by 7 bases and J by 5 bases. The CDR3 spans 14 residues. The CDR3 loop reads CASSLAAVDNEQFF. As DNA, the CDR3 is TGTGCCAGCTCACTAGCGGCCGTGGACAATGAGCAGTTCTTC.

V gene TRBV2 combines with J gene TRBJ2-2; 7 nucleotides match TRBD2. This CDR3 contains 14 residues. Looked up from germline, CDR1 is SNHLY and CDR2 is FYNNEI. With 8 bases clipped from V and 4 bases from J, the junction kept 7 bases outside the gene matches. The CDR3 loop is CASRLSGPTGELFF. The CDR3, as DNA: TGTGCCAGCCGTCTTAGCGGGCCCACCGGGGAGCTGTTTTTT.

There are a few counts of this clonotype. The CDR3 loop is CASSLEGLAIYEQYF. For the CDR3, the DNA is TGCGCCAGCAGCTTGGAAGGACTAGCGATCTACGAGCAGTACTTC. The chain couples TRBV5-1 to TRBJ2-7; 9 bases match TRBD2. CDR1 and CDR2 (germline): SGHRS, YFSETQ. J was trimmed by 3 bases and V by 0 bases; bases with no gene match: 4. The CDR3 is made up of 15 amino acids.

The chain links TRBV25-1 to TRBJ1-5; 7 nucleotides align to TRBD1. V lost 6 bases and J lost 3; bases outside the gene matches: 5. The V gene's germline CDR1 is MGHDK and CDR2 SYGVNS. The CDR3 covers 14 residues. In DNA, the CDR3 is TGTGCCAGCAGGGAAACAGGGGTCAATCAGCCCCAGCATTTT. It encodes CASRETGVNQPQHF.

Many counts were recorded for this clonotype. The chain couples TRBV29-1 to TRBJ2-7; 10 nucleotides line up with TRBD2. The J segment lost 3 bases and the V segment lost 1 base, leaving 9 bases of the junction unmatched. The V gene's germline CDR1 is SQVTM and CDR2 ANQGSEA. CDR3 length: 16 amino acids. CDR3 in amino acids: CSVEGLAGSGFYEQYF. The DNA of the CDR3 is TGCAGCGTTGAAGGACTAGCGGGCTCTGGTTTCTACGAGCAGTACTTC.

This chain uses TRBV28 with TRBJ2-1, with TRBD2 matching over 9 bases. Germline CDR1 is MDHEN and CDR2 is SYDVKM. Germline trimming cut 5 bases from V and 3 bases from J; bases unmatched to any gene: 5. The CDR3 sequence is 15 residues long. CDR3 DNA sequence: TGTGCCAGCAGTATCGGGACTAGCAGCTACAATGAGCAGTTCTTC. It yields the protein CASSIGTSSYNEQFF.

The chain carries TRBV6-5 and TRBJ1-1; 9 nucleotides match TRBD1. J was trimmed by 4 bases and V by 2 bases; bases with no gene match: 8. Germline CDR1 reads MNHEY; CDR2 reads SVGAGI. The CDR3 is 16 amino acids. The CDR3 here is CASSYESGDRVTEAFF. CDR3 DNA: TGTGCCAGCAGTTACGAATCAGGGGACAGGGTCACTGAAGCTTTCTTT.

V gene TRBV7-9 combines with J gene TRBJ2-5; 8 bases are shared with TRBD2. The germline CDR1 and CDR2 sequences are SEHNR and FQNEAQ (reference sequence). The CDR3 runs to 16 residues. Trimming took 4 bases from V and 4 from J; bases not matched to a gene: 11. The CDR3 DNA is TGTGCCAGCAGCTCCGGTAGCGGGAAATTATTAGAGACCCAGTACTTC. It yields the protein CASSSGSGKLLETQYF.